This T cell receptor beta chain was captured by sequencing in a study of blood T cell repertoires in COVID-19. Note on this clone: The conserved phenylalanine or tryptophan is not found at the CDR3 terminus, so this likely reflects a read error. Because the CDR3's place on the DNA is in doubt, the DNA is left out and the CDR3 is given as listed by TCRdb.

Sequencing was performed with immunoSEQ multiplex PCR; in TCRdb, only in-frame clones are kept and a portion is missing. Of tens of thousands of clones in the sample, 80% to 90% are singletons; the top ten hold roughly 15%. Germline values: CDR1 KGHSH, CDR2 LQKENI. Both ends counted, the CDR3 spans 11 residues. The sample comprised peripheral blood. The rearrangement uses TRBV18 and TRBJ2-7; TRBD2 was called by the table and not checked on the DNA. The receptor comes from a human donor in a cohort sampled during active COVID-19. This chain's CDR3 is CASSPREWNLE.